This T cell receptor (beta chain) was identified during a study of response to subunit inactivated influenza vaccine. Study results and limitations: After each seasonal influenza vaccination, few new T cells are recruited, the authors suggested.

Each CDR3 protein gets one entry after TCRdb re-called the RT-PCR reads with MiXCR. The table shows around 750,000 distinct CDR3 sequences, with over 20% occurring only once. Of note for this clonotype: Its matching antigen is unknown.

The germline V and J ends were trimmed by 7 bases and 1 base, with 14 bases remaining between them. CDR1 is LNHNV, CDR2 YYDKDF, per germline (reference sequence). CDR3 length: 16 amino acids. The receptor was derived from a man aged 50 or older who received an inactivated influenza vaccine. The J gene is TRBJ2-6, the V gene TRBV15, with D hard to call. Specimen: PBMCs from blood, collected 5 days after vaccination. For the CDR3, the DNA is TGTGCCACCAACGCGGACGGTGCGTCTGGGGCCAACGTCCTGACTTTC. Amino acid sequence: CATNADGASGANVLTF.